The T cell receptor beta chain under discussion was sequenced for a study of T cell repertoires in cytomegalovirus infection. This clonotype was observed a few times. V was trimmed by 6 bases and J by 3 bases, leaving 9 bases between them. CDR3 size: 13 residues. TCRdb used MiXCR to reprocess the reads, holding one entry per CDR3 protein. This table has about 440,000 distinct CDR3 sequences, 25% to 40% appearing once. Sequencing input: PBMCs. This clonotype was obtained from a human donor in good health (CMV status not recorded). Some clones in this sample may be carry-over from other donors' samples. The V call is TRBV12-3 or TRBV12-4, the J call TRBJ1-5; perhaps TRBD1 as D (5 bases). This chain's CDR3 is CASSGGPNQPQHF. DNA for the CDR3: TGTGCCAGCAGCGGGGGACCCAATCAGCCCCAGCATTTT.